This TCR beta chain comes out of a study of blood T cells in healthy people across ages (dated by TCRdb to 2014 to 2015). About the study as a whole: In model experiments, template switching captured roughly one uniquely barcoded TCR beta cDNA molecule for every two T cells. To avoid experimental bias, donors of different ages were randomly spread across the sequencing lanes. The study measured age-related changes in TCR beta repertoire diversity using deep sequencing normalized with unique cDNA molecular identifiers. Two additional independent replicas of 1 million unique cDNA reads from the same blood draw were analyzed for two donors (one aged 18 to 29 and one aged 80 or older). Four age groups were formed from the donors: young (average approximately 15 years), middle-aged (approximately 41), aged (about 62) and long-lived (around 82). Overall results and qualifications from the work: Compared with the aged group, the long-lived group had more naive CD4+ T cells, fewer expanded clones and increased TCR diversity, a pattern suggesting age selection. Observed TCR beta diversity per million T cells fell roughly linearly with age, and a significant reduction was already apparent by age around 44. Estimates of total diversity from one million sequenced T cells were regarded as lower bounds and underestimates. Conclusive comparison of naive and antigen-experienced compartments was prevented by the profiling of bulk unsorted PBMCs. The percentage of naive T cells measured by flow cytometry correlated strongly with observed TCR beta diversity. Because the CMV infection status of the donors was unknown, age-related changes in expanded clonotypes may potentially have been confounded.

From the germline V gene, CDR1 is SGHRS and CDR2 is YFSETQ. V sheds 4 bases and J sheds 5 bases, leaving 19 bases between their ends. There are 16 amino acids in the CDR3, from cysteine to phenylalanine inclusive. Solely the CDR3 DNA is kept, with 48 bases framed from the first base. This clonotype was detected many times. Which antigen it targets is not known. No much larger clonotype is one base removed from it; base qualities were not supplied. Library generation was performed with 5' RACE. Sequencing used an Illumina HiSeq 2500. A second PCR of roughly 7 to 11 cycles was run with a J-beta primer mix and a sample-barcoded 5' primer. A template-switch 5' adaptor carrying 12 random nucleotides introduced a unique molecular identifier onto each TCR beta cDNA molecule. Each sample yielded at least 2.5 million CDR3-containing paired-end reads. All of the RNA was converted into first-strand cDNA using the Mint cDNA synthesis kit, with a TRBC-specific oligonucleotide serving as the primer. Following uracil-DNA glycosylase treatment, a first 18-cycle PCR with universal primers M1SS and BC2_uni_R was performed on all cDNA. The study's own analysis went as follows. For normalization, 1 million high-quality reads, each with a distinct molecular identifier, were randomly selected from each sample. Instead of being binned into consensus sequences, reads with shared molecular identifiers were discarded. MiTCR, run with a Q25 quality threshold and the strictest error-elimination algorithm, handled CDR3 identification, clonotype clustering and error correction. A nonparametric unseen species model with Euler transformation was used to estimate a lower bound on total TCR beta diversity. The public reads were quality trimmed at Q25 with fastp and then assembled into clones with MiXCR by TCRdb, keeping productive beta chains. Here each entry gathers all rows of one CDR3 protein and keeps the most common genes and DNA. These V and J calls derive from TCRdb rather than the authors' analysis. The sample table lists a few hundred thousand distinct CDR3 sequences, approximately 52% of them with a count of one. The ten largest make up about 54% of the sample.

Systemically healthy Caucasian individuals from Russia, some 36 in total and aged about 6 to 90 years, were included as donors. Roughly 10 milliliters of peripheral blood were drawn from each donor into EDTA-treated Vacutainer tubes. PBMCs were isolated by Ficoll-Paque density-gradient centrifugation, with at least 6 million obtained per sample. Total RNA, at least 5 micrograms per sample, was extracted from PBMCs with Trizol reagent. Naive CD45RAhigh/CD27high T cell percentages were measured by flow cytometry on a PBMC aliquot from every donor. The rearranged chain carries TRBV5-1 and TRBJ2-1, and perhaps TRBD2 as D gene, on 6 matching bases. This receptor was obtained from a man aged 55 to 70 in good health. Sequenced material: blood. The CDR3 sequence is CASSTGYGGVNNEQFF. The DNA reads as follows: TGCGCCAGCAGCACGGGTTACGGGGGAGTAAACAATGAGCAGTTCTTC.